Listed here are 9 T cell receptor beta chains from one sample, sequenced in a study of blood T cells in healthy people across ages. For the second PCR, which ran for about 6 to 11 cycles, a sample-barcoded 5' primer and a J-beta primer mix were used. TCRdb re-called the 5' RACE reads through MiXCR, storing one row per CDR3 protein. The sample consists of 650,000 to 1,000,000 distinct CDR3 sequences, about 42% of them appearing once. The sequencing sample was made of blood. The source of these receptors is a man at least 80 years old in good health.

This chain links TRBV7-2 with TRBJ1-4; D uncertain. CDR1 SGHTA and CDR2 FQGNSA come from the germline V gene. The CDR3 has 13 amino acids. V lost 5 bases, J lost 5 bases, and 9 bases lay in between. The CDR3 spells CASSVGSNEKLFF. CDR3 nucleotide sequence: TGTGCCAGCAGCGTGGGCTCAAATGAAAAACTGTTTTTT.

In DNA, the CDR3 is TGCAGCGTTGAAGATAACGAAAACTATGGCTACACCTTC. Its protein is CSVEDNENYGYTF. V usage is TRBV29-1 and J usage is TRBJ1-2; no clear D gene. The ends were cut back, 0 bases at V and 2 bases at J, with 7 bases in the middle. In germline, CDR1 is SQVTM, CDR2 ANQGSEA. The length of the CDR3 is 13 residues.

The table lists this clonotype with a few counts. V usage is TRBV20-1 and J usage is TRBJ1-5; D perhaps matches TRBD1 (5 bases). Germline values: CDR1 DFQATT, CDR2 SNEGSKA (reference sequence). Trimming cost V 5 bases and J 0 bases, with 11 bases left between them. The CDR3 totals 14 residues. The CDR3 loop is CSADAGRSNQPQHF. The CDR3 DNA is TGCAGTGCTGATGCGGGACGTAGCAATCAGCCCCAGCATTTT.

This clonotype turned up a few times. The chain recombines TRBV7-9 with TRBJ1-2; D is unresolved. Trimming removed 1 base from V and 3 bases from J, with 15 bases in between. The germline gives CDR1 SEHNR, CDR2 FQNEAQ (reference sequence). The CDR3 totals 16 residues. The CDR3 sequence is CASSLGQGHKDYGYTF. The CDR3 DNA reads TGTGCCAGCAGCTTAGGTCAAGGGCACAAGGACTATGGCTACACCTTC.

CDR3 loop: CASSQDFAETQYF. The CDR3 DNA reads as TGTGCCAGCAGCCAAGATTTTGCGGAGACCCAGTACTTC. The gene calls are TRBV14 and TRBJ2-5; no reliable D call. Germline values: CDR1 SGHDN, CDR2 FVKESK. The CDR3 has 13 amino acids. The V gene lost 0 bases and the J gene lost 5 bases, with 7 bases spanning the gap.

V usage is TRBV6-5 and J usage is TRBJ2-7, with a weak D call TRBD1 (6 bases). This CDR3 is 13 amino acids long. Germline CDR1 MNHEY, CDR2 SVGAGI. V was trimmed by 5 bases and J by 7 bases, leaving 15 bases between them. The CDR3 DNA sequence: TGTGCCAGCAGTAATACAGGGTTAAATGAGCAGTACTTC. Its translation is CASSNTGLNEQYF.

The chain is built from TRBV18 and TRBJ2-7; TRBD1 agrees at 7 bases. Germline CDR1 KGHSH, CDR2 LQKENI. This CDR3 is built from 15 residues. Trimming cost V 5 bases and J 0 bases; bases outside gene matches: 7. This chain's CDR3 is CASSLDRSSSYEQYF. CDR3 DNA: TGTGCCAGCTCATTGGACAGGTCAAGCTCCTACGAGCAGTACTTC. The complete variable domain, with remaining parts taken from reference TRBV18 and TRBJ2-7, reads NAGVMQNPRHLVRRRGQEARLRCSPMKGHSHVYWYRQLPEEGLKFMVYLQKENIIDESGMPKERFSAEFPKEGPSILRIQQVVRGDSAAYFCASSLDRSSSYEQYFGPGTRLTVT.

This chain links TRBV30 with TRBJ1-5; D call uncertain. The V end was cut by 0 bases, the J end by 4 bases, with 7 bases between. The germline gives CDR1 GTSNPN, CDR2 SVGIG (reference sequence). The CDR3 length is 13 residues. DNA of the CDR3: TGTGCCTGGAGTGTAGCCCTAAATCAGCCCCAGCATTTT. Protein: CAWSVALNQPQHF. The variable domain in full, with the rest retrieved from reference TRBV30 and TRBJ1-5, is SQTIHQWPATLVQPVGSPLSLECTVEGTSNPNLYWYRQAAGRGLQLLFYSVGIGQISSEVPQNLSASRPQDRQFILSSKKLLLSDSGFYLCAWSVALNQPQHFGDGTRLSIL.

The V gene is TRBV9, the J gene TRBJ2-1; 11 bases match TRBD2. This CDR3 region has 19 residues. Germline CDR1 and CDR2: SGDLS and YYNGEE. Trimming cost V 3 bases and J 5 bases; bases outside gene matches: 16. The CDR3 region has the DNA TGTGCCAGCAGCGAACAGGGGGTACTAGCGGGAGTGGGAAACAATGAGCAGTTCTTC. It is translated as CASSEQGVLAGVGNNEQFF.